The 9 T cell receptor beta chains listed next were all sequenced from one sample in a study of cytomegalovirus exposure and HLA in healthy donors. The PCR had 60 Vbeta and 13 Jbeta primers. Some clones are missing from TCRdb's copy, which holds only in-frame ones; the method was immunoSEQ multiplex PCR. The sample carries around 300,000 clones, 85% to 90% recorded once. The sequenced material came from PBMCs. These receptors originate from a woman between 18 and 29 years old in good health and CMV-seronegative.

This chain connects TRBV5-1 to TRBJ2-1; TRBD2 aligns across 7 bases. In germline, CDR1 is SGHRS, CDR2 YFSETQ. J was trimmed by 7 bases and V by 0 bases; bases with no gene match: 4. This CDR3 comprises 14 residues. In nucleotides, the CDR3 is TGCGCCAGCAGCTTGGTGGGGGGGAGTAATGAGCAGTTCTTC. Translating it yields CASSLVGGSNEQFF.

The chain combines TRBV11-3 with TRBJ2-2, with 8 bases fitting TRBD1. Losses at the gene ends were 4 bases for V and 7 bases for J; bases not matched to a gene: 5. Germline CDR1 reads SGHNT; CDR2 reads YENEEA. CDR3 length: 14 amino acids. As DNA, the CDR3 is TGTGCCAGCAGCTCCGGACAGGGTGTCGGGGAGCTGTTTTTT. Its protein is CASSSGQGVGELFF.

This chain links TRBV5-4 with TRBJ2-2, with TRBD1 matching 7 bases. Germline-derived CDR1 and CDR2 are SGHNT and YYREEE (reference sequence). V was clipped by 4 bases and J by 3 bases; unmatched bases: 6. The CDR3 contains 15 residues. The CDR3 region is CASSPTGTDTGELFF. The CDR3 nucleotides are TGTGCCAGCAGCCCAACCGGGACAGACACCGGGGAGCTGTTTTTT.

The CDR3 loop reads CASRKLNQPQHF. The CDR3 coding sequence is TGTGCCAGCAGGAAACTCAATCAGCCCCAGCATTTT. The chain couples TRBV5-8 to TRBJ1-5; D gene unclear. V was trimmed by 5 bases and J by 3 bases, leaving 6 bases between them. The CDR3 consists of 12 residues. From germline, CDR1 is SGHTS and CDR2 YDEGEE.

This clone was seen just once. The chain employs TRBV5-6 and TRBJ1-1; no clear D. The germline V gene has CDR1 SGHDT and CDR2 YYEEEE. The CDR3 runs to 13 residues. The germline V and J ends were trimmed by 2 bases and 4 bases, with 9 bases remaining between them. The CDR3 region is CASSFSSGTEAFF. CDR3 sequence (DNA): TGTGCCAGCAGCTTCTCCAGTGGCACTGAAGCTTTCTTT. The whole variable domain, filled in from reference TRBV5-6 and TRBJ1-1, reads DAGVTQSPTHLIKTRGQQVTLRCSPKSGHDTVSWYQQALGQGPQFIFQYYEEEERQRGNFPDRFSGHQFPNYSSELNVNALLLGDSALYLCASSFSSGTEAFFGQGTRLTVV.

J is TRBJ2-7 and V is TRBV18, with D perhaps TRBD1 (5 bases). The germline CDR1 and CDR2 sequences are KGHSH and LQKENI. The CDR3 has 15 amino acids. The ends were cut back, 0 bases at V and 3 bases at J, with 12 bases in the middle. The CDR3 reads CASSPPTGGNYEQYF. For the CDR3, the DNA is TGTGCCAGCTCACCACCCACAGGCGGAAACTACGAGCAGTACTTC.

The gene calls are TRBV6-5 and TRBJ1-1; D is unclear. In germline, CDR1 is MNHEY, CDR2 SVGAGI. Trimming stripped 0 bases from V and 2 bases from J, with 10 bases between. The CDR3 runs 15 residues. The CDR3 is CASSYSTRVNTEAFF. The CDR3 nucleotides are TGTGCCAGCAGTTACTCAACGAGAGTTAACACTGAAGCTTTCTTT.

This chain uses TRBV13 with TRBJ1-1; TRBD1 agrees at 7 bases. Germline loops: CDR1 PRHDT, CDR2 FYEKMQ (reference sequence). Trimming removed 3 bases from V and 2 bases from J; junction bases left unmatched: 3. The CDR3 is 14 amino acids. CDR3 nucleotides: TGTGCCAGCAGCTTCCGACAGGGTAACACTGAAGCTTTCTTT. This translates into CASSFRQGNTEAFF.

The chain is built from TRBV13 and TRBJ2-7; D is unclear. V was shortened by 5 bases and J by 6 bases, with 17 bases between the two germline ends. The CDR3 covers 14 residues. Germline CDR1 and CDR2: PRHDT and FYEKMQ (reference sequence). The CDR3 reads CASSHAVGPTEQYF. The CDR3 DNA sequence: TGTGCCAGCAGCCATGCTGTGGGCCCCACCGAGCAGTACTTC. Complete variable domain (other parts from reference TRBV13 and TRBJ2-7): AAGVIQSPRHLIKEKRETATLKCYPIPRHDTVYWYQQGPGQDPQFLISFYEKMQSDKGSIPDRFSAQQFSDYHSELNMSSLELGDSALYFCASSHAVGPTEQYFGPGTRLTVT.